Detailed here is one T cell receptor beta chain. The antigen is not known. The data belong to a study of CD8+ T cells in alopecia areata. This CDR3 contains 14 residues. CDR1 is SEHNR, CDR2 FQNEAQ, per germline (reference sequence). Trimming left V 1 base short and J 6 bases short, with 12 bases between. Overall study results and limits: It was lesional scalp, especially alopecia totalis/universalis, that showed higher clonality than normal scalp.

Extracted RNA was reverse transcribed into cDNA, the sequencing template. Sequenced by immunoSEQ multiplex PCR; TCRdb stores in-frame clones only, minus some. Of over 120,000 clones listed, approximately 50% were seen once; the top ten hold roughly 0.9%. The sequence derives from a human donor with alopecia areata. Here the sequenced sample was CD4+ T cells sorted from blood, taken at week 0. The V call is TRBV7-9, the J call TRBJ1-2; the D gene is possibly TRBD1 (5 bases). In nucleotides, the CDR3 is TGTGCCAGCAGCTTAGTTGGCTGGGGGAATGGCTACACCTTC. It is translated as CASSLVGWGNGYTF.